The TCR beta chain described here comes from a study of OX40 agonist ivuxolimab in advanced cancers. Germline V CDR1 and CDR2: SGDLS, YYNGEE. Trimming took off 0 bases at V and 0 bases at J, with 9 bases between the two ends. The CDR3 length is 16 residues. Using immunoSEQ multiplex PCR, the repertoire was profiled, and TCRdb retains in-frame clones only, with some absent. The sample lists 50,000 to 70,000 clones, approximately 90% occurring once. The material sequenced was CD4+ or CD8+ T cells sorted from blood, taken in a trial of the OX40 agonist ivuxolimab. The chain recombines TRBV9 with TRBJ1-4, with D uncertain. This TCR derives from an adult with an advanced solid tumor such as melanoma, head and neck, liver or kidney cancer. CDR3: CASSVGVTATNEKLFF. Written as DNA, the CDR3 is TGTGCCAGCAGCGTAGGGGTTACTGCAACTAATGAAAAACTGTTTTTT.